This T cell receptor beta chain was captured by sequencing in a study of T cell changes during pregnancy in multiple sclerosis. TCRdb's copy holds only in-frame clones and misses some; the assay was immunoSEQ multiplex PCR. The sample has tens of thousands of clones; about 90% are singletons. V lost 7 bases and J lost 2, with 9 bases in between. CDR1 SNHLY and CDR2 FYNNEI come from the germline V gene. The CDR3 covers 12 residues. The rearrangement uses TRBV2 and TRBJ2-7; D gene unclear. This specimen was CD4+ T cells from peripheral blood mononuclear cells, taken in the second trimester of pregnancy. This TCR came from a female donor in good health, enrolled as a control in a pregnancy study. CDR3 residues: CASTAMTYEQYF. The CDR3 nucleotides read TGTGCCAGCACAGCGATGACCTACGAGCAGTACTTC.